Listed below are T cell receptor beta chains from one sample, sequenced in a study of T cell repertoires in cytomegalovirus infection. One entry per CDR3 protein results from TCRdb running MiXCR on the reads. The sample consists of around 570,000 distinct CDR3 sequences, about 40% of them appearing once. For these TCRs, the target antigens are not known. The material was cultured PBMCs, obtained from culture after CMV antigen stimulation. The receptor set was obtained from a human donor in good health (CMV status not recorded). Some clones in this sample may be carry-over from other donors' samples. Each CDR3 is given with its conserved first and last residue. Each record gives: CDR3 DNA, CDR3 protein, J gene, V gene, clone size, D gene. D genes are given only for firm matches. A clone size is listed for some rows: how often the clone was seen (once, few, many), or a class if it is expanded.

TGTGCCAGCACTCCCTATGAGGGTTTAAAAGCTTTCTTT CASTPYEGLKAFF TRBJ1-1 TRBV2 - -
TGTGCCAGCATCCTCAGGGGGGCCAGCAATCAGCCCCAGCATTTT CASILRGASNQPQHF TRBJ1-5 TRBV6-1 - TRBD1
TGTGCCAGCAGCCAATTGGGGTTCACAGATACGCAGTATTTT CASSQLGFTDTQYF TRBJ2-3 TRBV14 - -
TGTGCCAGCAGCCCGACCGGGACAGCAAAAGGTGGAGAGCAGTACTTC CASSPTGTAKGGEQYF TRBJ2-7 TRBV5-4 once TRBD1
TGTGCCAGCAGCTTAAAGGGAAAAGACGAGCAGTACTTC CASSLKGKDEQYF TRBJ2-7 TRBV5-4 few -
TGTGCCAGCAGTCCTGAGGGTGCGAACACCGGGGAGCTGTTTTTT CASSPEGANTGELFF TRBJ2-2 TRBV4-2 once -
TGTGCCAGCGAACGGAACACTGAAGCTTTCTTT CASERNTEAFF TRBJ1-1 TRBV11-2 many -
TGTGCCAGCAGCCGTAACGCGTTCCAAGAGACCCAGTACTTC CASSRNAFQETQYF TRBJ2-5 TRBV7-2 many -
TGTGCCAGCACCCTCCCGGTTTTCATGGGAAACACCATATATTTT CASTLPVFMGNTIYF TRBJ1-3 TRBV6-6 - -
TGTGCCAGCAGCTTGAGGGTATCAGTAGCCAAAAACATTCAGTACTTC CASSLRVSVAKNIQYF TRBJ2-4 TRBV5-6 few -
TGTGCCAGCAGCTTTAGCACAGCATACTACGAGCAGTACTTC CASSFSTAYYEQYF TRBJ2-7 TRBV7-8 few -
TGTGCCAGCAGCTCGTACAGGGAATCCATTCAGTACTTC CASSSYRESIQYF TRBJ2-4 TRBV7-2 - -
TGTGCCAGCACCTCCCGAAGGGACACCATATATTTT CASTSRRDTIYF TRBJ1-3 TRBV28 few -
TGTGCCAGCAGGGAGAGAGGGGGATTGAACACTGAAGCTTTCTTT CASRERGGLNTEAFF TRBJ1-1 TRBV2 - -
TGTGCCAGCACCCCGGGACACTATAGCAATCAGCCCCAGCATTTT CASTPGHYSNQPQHF TRBJ1-5 TRBV6-6 - -
TGTGCCAGCAGCCCGGGCGAGGACTCTGGAAACACCATATATTTT CASSPGEDSGNTIYF TRBJ1-3 TRBV7-9 - -
TGTGCCAGCAGGTCTAGCGGGGAGCAGTTCTTC CASRSSGEQFF TRBJ2-1 TRBV27 - TRBD2
TGTGCCAGCAGTTACTCGCAGGGAGGGGTCTACGAGCAGTACTTC CASSYSQGGVYEQYF TRBJ2-7 TRBV6-2/TRBV6-3 - TRBD2
TGTGCCACCAGCAGTAGTGGGCAAAGCACAGATACGCAGTATTTT CATSSSGQSTDTQYF TRBJ2-3 TRBV15 - -
TGTGCCAGCAGCGACACGGGGGTAAATCAGCCCCAGCATTTT CASSDTGVNQPQHF TRBJ1-5 TRBV7-2 few -
TGTGCCAGTAGAACCAGGGTAAATGAGCAGTTCTTC CASRTRVNEQFF TRBJ2-1 TRBV19 - -
TGTGCCAGCAGTTCCCGGGGAGGTGACAGGGCCTACGAGCAGTACTTC CASSSRGGDRAYEQYF TRBJ2-7 TRBV6-6 once -
TGTGCCAGCAGCGATGGGGGTACGCAGTATTTT CASSDGGTQYF TRBJ2-3 TRBV6-2/TRBV6-3 - -
TGTGCCAGTAGTATGGGGGAGTTGAACACTGAAGCTTTCTTT CASSMGELNTEAFF TRBJ1-1 TRBV19 - -
TGTGCCAGCAGCCGCCCGGGACTTAGTATCAATGAGCAGTTCTTC CASSRPGLSINEQFF TRBJ2-1 TRBV9 - -
TGCAGCGTTGAAGAATCCTTGGGAGAGGGGAAAGTCTCTGGGGCCAACGTCCTGACTTTC CSVEESLGEGKVSGANVLTF TRBJ2-6 TRBV29-1 - -